This T cell receptor (beta chain) originates from a study of blood T cell repertoires in COVID-19 (dated by TCRdb to the early 2020s). For the wider study: Collaborator samples came from the United States, Italy and Spain and covered acute and convalescent phases of COVID-19. The prospective study material was composed of cDNA or gDNA derived from T cells, B-cell-depleted T cells, or PBMCs. Deeply sampled blood TCRbeta repertoires from subjects exposed to, actively infected with, or recovered from COVID-19 were included in the dataset. The repertoires were made available in a free public database intended to serve as a resource for research on the immune response to SARS-CoV-2. Samples came from the ongoing ImmuneRACE study (first 160 participants) plus 1,254 subjects from 6 global collaborators. The sample metadata nearly always contained a de-identified subject ID, COVID-19 status, age in years and sex. HLA class I and class II types, where available, came from metadata supplied by the sample provider rather than from assay-based typing.

Here is what the overall study found, with its caveats: The amount of clinical and demographic metadata varied by source and participant and was provided uncurated.

The collaborating institutions used their own protocols to collect whole blood in K2EDTA tubes. For TCRbeta analysis, collaborator samples were shipped as frozen whole blood, as isolated PBMCs, or as DNA extracted from either sample type. A word on this clone: Its antigen is currently not known. Per-base qualities were not stored, and no clone one base away is much larger.

Taken from the germline V gene, the CDR1 and CDR2 loops are KGHDR and SFDVKD. The germline ends are 23 bases apart after V is trimmed by 4 bases and J by 6 bases. From cysteine to phenylalanine, the CDR3 is 17 amino acids long. Here the CDR3 DNA is all that survives: 51 bases in frame from base 1. The immunoSEQ Assay, a bias-controlled multiplex PCR, was used to amplify TCRbeta CDR3 regions from genomic DNA. In the authors' own workflow: The number of nucleated cells in each sample was estimated from the amplification of reference gene primers within the assay. To quantify the absolute abundance of each unique TCRbeta CDR3 rearrangement, sequence reads were collapsed and filtered. Productive Simpson clonality was computed per sample as the square root of Simpson's diversity index over productive rearrangements. TCRdb took over this immuneACCESS table, retaining in-frame rearrangements with V and J assigned. Such tables are incomplete; in checked studies, under half of the missing clones stem from an unresolved V gene, and the remainder is unexplained. V and J calls and clone size come straight from that table; D and trimming were deduced from the DNA. This sample has just over 250,000 clones in its table, and 70% to 90% of those were observed once. Over 2% of the sample is taken by the ten largest.

The sequence derives from a woman in her forties or fifties with acute or convalescent COVID-19. The specimen sequenced was peripheral blood. The chain uses TRBV24-1 and TRBJ1-1; the D gene is possibly TRBD1, with 6 bases matching. The CDR3 reads CATSEWDPLPTGSEAFF. The DNA is TGTGCCACCAGTGAGTGGGATCCATTACCCACAGGGTCTGAAGCTTTCTTT.